The 23 T cell receptor beta chains given below trace back to one sample, sequenced in a study of shared clonotypes between healthy human individuals. Using immunoSEQ multiplex PCR, the repertoire was profiled, and TCRdb retains in-frame clones only, with some absent. Of over a million clones in the sample, around 98.5% were seen once. The sequenced material came from naive CD4+ T cells sorted from blood. The subset is: CD45RA+ positively selected. The receptors derive from a man between 25 and 39 years old in good health.

The genes are TRBV5-4 and TRBJ2-1, with TRBD2 matching 9 bases. This CDR3 comprises 15 residues. CDR1 and CDR2 (germline): SGHNT, YYREEE (reference sequence). Trimming at V came to 5 bases and at J to 4 bases, leaving 7 bases not matched to a gene. The CDR3 region is CASRQASGTYNEQFF. The CDR3 coding sequence is TGTGCCAGCAGACAAGCTAGCGGGACATACAATGAGCAGTTCTTC.

V and J are TRBV5-1 and TRBJ2-7; possible D gene TRBD1, 5 bases. In germline, CDR1 is SGHRS, CDR2 YFSETQ. The V end lost 4 bases, the J end lost 7 bases, and 21 bases lay between the germline ends. The CDR3 contains 15 residues. The CDR3 DNA is TGCGCCAGCAGCCTAGGGCAGGGTAGAGCGCAAGAGCAGTACTTC. This translates into CASSLGQGRAQEQYF.

The chain carries TRBV7-9 and TRBJ2-1; D call uncertain. This CDR3 is built from 13 residues. Trimming took off 8 bases at V and 6 bases at J, with 14 bases between the two ends. The V gene's germline CDR1 is SEHNR and CDR2 FQNEAQ (reference sequence). The CDR3 nucleotides are TGTGCCAGCCTTAGCCCCAACGTCAATGAGCAGTTCTTC. Translating gives CASLSPNVNEQFF.

A word on this clone: One junction end does not reproduce the germline sequence, and a read error may be involved. This chain connects TRBV7-9 to TRBJ1-4, with D hard to call. CDR3 length: 14 amino acids. Germline V gene data show CDR1 as SEHNR and CDR2 as FQNEAQ (reference sequence). The CDR3 sequence is CASTSLGSRKNLFF. For the CDR3, the DNA is TGTGCCAGCACCTCCTTGGGCAGCCGGAAAAATCTGTTTTTT.

In DNA, the CDR3 is TGTGCCAGCAGCGACGGGACGGTCGCACACGGCTACACCTTC. Encoded protein: CASSDGTVAHGYTF. V is TRBV11-2 and J is TRBJ1-2; TRBD1 is a possible D gene (5 bases). Germline CDR1 SGHAT, CDR2 FQNNGV. V was cut by 5 bases and J by 8 bases, with 18 bases left in between. The CDR3 is 14 amino acids.

The chain combines TRBV6-5 with TRBJ2-1; 8 bases map to TRBD2. V trimming: 6 bases; J trimming: 8 bases; junction bases outside the gene matches: 12. This CDR3 is built from 15 residues. Germline-derived CDR1 and CDR2 are MNHEY and SVGAGI. CDR3 bases: TGTGCCAGCAGCTCCCCCGGGACTAGAAGCTATGAGCAGTTCTTC. Amino acids: CASSSPGTRSYEQFF.

The chain links TRBV7-2 to TRBJ1-5; a weak D match, TRBD1 (6 bases). Germline V lookup: CDR1 SGHTA, CDR2 FQGNSA. V gave up 5 bases and J gave up 11 bases, with 19 bases separating them. The CDR3 is 14 residues long. CDR3 coding DNA: TGTGCCAGCAGCGCTACAGGGCCCCCAGGAGCCCAGCATTTT. Translating it yields CASSATGPPGAQHF.

For this clone: Other DNA sequences within the sample encode an identical CDR3. V and J are TRBV5-1 and TRBJ1-1; 11 nucleotides line up with TRBD1. This CDR3 has 14 amino acids. V shed 4 bases, J shed 4 bases, and the junction held 3 bases outside the gene matches. The V gene's germline CDR1 is SGHRS and CDR2 YFSETQ. The CDR3 loop is CASSLGQGATEAFF. The CDR3 DNA reads TGCGCCAGCAGCCTTGGACAGGGGGCCACTGAAGCTTTCTTT.

V usage is TRBV5-1 and J usage is TRBJ1-5; D not certain. This CDR3 is 13 amino acids long. Per germline, CDR1 SGHRS and CDR2 YFSETQ. V was trimmed by 5 bases and J by 2 bases, leaving 8 bases between them. This CDR3 is CASRSGGNQPQHF. The CDR3 DNA reads as TGCGCCAGCAGAAGTGGTGGCAATCAGCCCCAGCATTTT.

The chain carries TRBV5-1 and TRBJ1-4, with a possible D match to TRBD1 (6 bases). Trimming stripped 0 bases from V and 7 bases from J, with 13 bases between. The CDR3 covers 15 residues. Germline V gene lookup returns CDR1 SGHRS and CDR2 YFSETQ. Written as DNA, the CDR3 is TGCGCCAGCAGCTTGGGAGTCCCACAGGGTGAAAAACTGTTTTTT. It is translated as CASSLGVPQGEKLFF.

This clone was seen once. The CDR3 DNA is TGTGCCAGCAGCTTGGGCCGAAGACTAGCGGGACAAGAGACCCAGTACTTC. Translation gives CASSLGRRLAGQETQYF. The V gene is TRBV5-6, the J gene TRBJ2-5; 11 bases match TRBD2. V dropped 0 bases and J dropped 2; count of bases not matched to a gene: 6. The germline CDR1 and CDR2 sequences are SGHDT and YYEEEE. This CDR3 spans 17 amino acids.

The chain is built from TRBV7-2 and TRBJ2-1, with D tentatively TRBD2 (6 bases). CDR1 and CDR2 from the germline V gene are SGHTA and FQGNSA. V was pared by 5 bases and J by 4 bases, with 15 bases between. The length of the CDR3 is 15 residues. CDR3 sequence: CASSQQPGEYNEQFF. The CDR3 region has the DNA TGTGCCAGCAGCCAGCAACCGGGGGAATACAATGAGCAGTTCTTC.

This clone has just one count. CDR3 sequence: CASTARGTGAYEQYF. CDR3 bases: TGTGCCAGCACCGCACGGGGGACTGGGGCCTACGAGCAGTACTTC. The chain couples TRBV28 to TRBJ2-7; D is possibly TRBD2 (6 bases). The CDR3 covers 15 residues. With 7 bases removed from V and 2 bases from J, the gap between germline ends came to 18 bases. Germline V gene sequence: CDR1 MDHEN, CDR2 SYDVKM.

The V call is TRBV4-2, the J call TRBJ2-7; 11 bases are a match to TRBD2. The CDR3 is 15 amino acids. Germline loops: CDR1 LGHNA, CDR2 YNFKEQ. V was pared by 0 bases and J by 4 bases, with 2 bases of the junction left unmatched. CDR3 bases: TGTGCCAGCAGCCAAGAGGGACTAGCGGTGTACGAGCAGTACTTC. Its protein product is CASSQEGLAVYEQYF.

The chain links TRBV12-5 to TRBJ2-7, with 8 nucleotides matching TRBD2. Trimming cost V 5 bases and J 4 bases; bases outside gene matches: 16. The CDR3 is made up of 17 amino acids. In germline, CDR1 is LGHNT, CDR2 FRNRAP. In DNA form, the CDR3 reads TGTGCTAGTGGTCCTTCCCTCGGGTCGGGAGGGCCTTACGAGCAGTACTTC. Its protein product is CASGPSLGSGGPYEQYF.

CDR3 nucleotide sequence: TGTGCCACCAGCAGGGGACAGAGCCAAGAGACCCAGTACTTC. Translation: CATSRGQSQETQYF. The chain combines TRBV15 with TRBJ2-5; TRBD1 aligns across 7 bases. J lost 1 base, V lost 3 bases, and 2 bases had no gene match. Germline-derived CDR1 and CDR2 are LNHNV and YYDKDF (reference sequence). The CDR3 spans 14 residues. The complete variable domain, with remaining parts taken from reference TRBV15 and TRBJ2-5, reads DAMVIQNPRYQVTQFGKPVTLSCSQTLNHNVMYWYQQKSSQAPKLLFHYYDKDFNNEADTPDNFQSRRPNTSFCFLDIRSPGLGDTAMYLCATSRGQSQETQYFGPGTRLLVL.

The chain is built from TRBV7-3 and TRBJ2-2; 9 nucleotides match TRBD2. Germline V gene lookup returns CDR1 SGHTA and CDR2 FQGTGA. The CDR3 length is 17 residues. Unmatched junction bases numbered 7, after V lost 1 base and J lost 4 bases. The CDR3 DNA reads TGTGCCAGCAGCTTAAGTGCGGGAGGGCCTGTCACCGGGGAGCTGTTTTTT. Translated, it gives CASSLSAGGPVTGELFF.

The chain is built from TRBV19 and TRBJ1-2; no reliable D call. The CDR3 consists of 12 residues. From germline, CDR1 is LNHDA and CDR2 SQIVND (reference sequence). The V gene lost 3 bases and the J gene lost 8 bases, with 10 bases spanning the gap. The CDR3 DNA reads as TGTGCCAGTAGTATTTTAGGGATCGGCTACACCTTC. It encodes CASSILGIGYTF.

The chain recombines TRBV5-1 with TRBJ2-1; the D gene could be TRBD1 or TRBD2 (5 bases each). The ends were cut back, 0 bases at V and 7 bases at J, with 20 bases in the middle. The V gene's germline CDR1 is SGHRS and CDR2 YFSETQ. This CDR3 comprises 17 residues. The CDR3 reads CASSLGAGTQKRNEQFF. CDR3 nucleotides: TGCGCCAGCAGCTTGGGGGCCGGGACCCAGAAGCGTAATGAGCAGTTCTTC.

V gene TRBV2 combines with J gene TRBJ2-4; TRBD1 aligns across 8 bases. Germline lookup yields CDR1 SNHLY and CDR2 FYNNEI. J lost 3 bases, V lost 6 bases, and 7 bases had no gene match. The CDR3 is 15 amino acids. The DNA for the CDR3 is TGTGCCAGCAGAGGACAGGGATCGGTCAAAAACATTCAGTACTTC. It translates to CASRGQGSVKNIQYF.

This rearrangement joins TRBV30 to TRBJ2-3; D unresolved. The CDR3 contains 18 residues. With 0 bases removed from V and 5 bases from J, the gap between germline ends came to 24 bases. CDR1 and CDR2 (germline): GTSNPN, SVGIG (reference sequence). The CDR3 DNA follows: TGTGCCTGGAGTGTATTTGCGGCGGCAGCGACGTTCGGAGATACGCAGTATTTT. Amino acids: CAWSVFAAAATFGDTQYF.

Comment on this clone: Distinct nucleotide sequences in the sample also encode this CDR3. The chain is built from TRBV11-2 and TRBJ2-3; D is ambiguous. The CDR3 length is 16 residues. Germline loops: CDR1 SGHAT, CDR2 FQNNGV. Deletions cut 0 bases from V and 1 base from J, with 11 bases between. CDR3 amino acids: CASSLDRAGGTDTQYF. The CDR3 DNA follows: TGTGCCAGCAGCTTAGATCGGGCAGGCGGCACAGATACGCAGTATTTT.

This rearrangement joins TRBV18 to TRBJ1-4, with D maybe TRBD1 (5 bases). The V gene lost 5 bases and the J gene lost 0 bases, with 7 bases spanning the gap. There are 14 residues in the CDR3. Germline-derived CDR1 and CDR2 are KGHSH and LQKENI. CDR3 residues: CASSEGTTNEKLFF. CDR3 DNA sequence: TGTGCCAGCTCAGAGGGGACAACTAATGAAAAACTGTTTTTT.